This T cell receptor beta chain is from a study of identical twins. Study-level points and caveats: While abundant cord blood beta clonotypes carried fewer insertions, memory repertoires showed no such pattern. A cross-sectional statistical analysis, not follow-up of the same donors, supported the conclusions. Compared with models, monozygotic twins showed more out-of-frame TCR alpha sharing.

Concerning this clonotype itself: Antigen unknown.

Trimming took 0 bases from V and 2 from J, leaving 8 bases between them. The CDR3 runs 15 residues. Per the germline V gene, CDR1 is MNHEY and CDR2 is SVGAGI. TCRdb independently ran MiXCR on the 5' RACE reads; one entry per CDR3 protein. The table has roughly 1.6 million distinct CDR3 sequences, around 33% seen once; the top ten hold about 0.27%. This chain joins TRBV6-5 and TRBJ2-1, with D hard to call. This receptor was obtained from a newborn girl in good health. The source material was cord blood. The CDR3 protein is CASSYSIRTYNEQFF. The CDR3 region has the DNA TGTGCCAGCAGTTACTCGATCAGGACCTACAATGAGCAGTTCTTC.